This T cell receptor beta chain was identified in a study of vaccination effects on CD4 cells after COVID-19. Study outcomes and limitations: Vaccine- and infection-induced clones showed marked clonal contraction late following vaccination.

In germline, CDR1 is ENHRY, CDR2 SYGVKD. The V end lost 6 bases, the J end lost 10 bases, and 16 bases lay between the germline ends. The CDR3 consists of 14 residues. TCRdb's copy holds only in-frame clones and misses some; the assay was immunoSEQ multiplex PCR. This sample has around 75,000 clones, with roughly 73% found just once. Pools of viral peptides were used by the ViraFEST assay to expand antigen-specific CD4+ T cells ahead of sequencing. With around ten days of culture completed, CD4+ T cells were isolated. A positive SARS-CoV-2 PCR test fell between March and December 2020. A few counts support this clone. Antigen specificity is unknown.

This receptor was obtained from a human donor who had a prior SARS-CoV-2 infection. The gene calls are TRBV10-3 and TRBJ1-6; tentatively, D is TRBD1 (5 bases). The sequenced sample was CD4+ T cells from PBMCs cultured with HIV peptides, obtained before COVID-19 vaccination. Subset here: HIV-1 Nef peptide pool negative control/reference culture. The CDR3 sequence: CAISGRGEQSPLHF. CDR3 DNA: TGTGCCATCAGCGGGAGAGGGGAGCAATCACCCCTCCACTTT.